This T cell receptor beta chain was observed in a study of identical twins. Study-level points and caveats: The analysis was cross-sectional rather than longitudinal within donors. Fewer insertions marked abundant cord blood beta clonotypes; young adult naive trended weakly, memory not at all.

This clonotype was detected ten times or more. Antigen specificity is unknown. Its ends do not fully match the called genes, so a read error is possible. The CDR3 totals 14 residues. Germline CDR1 and CDR2: SGHDN and FVKESK. A universal primer site was incorporated via template switching, and the cDNA contained unique molecular identifiers. TCRdb ran MiXCR on the 5' RACE reads and lists one entry per CDR3 protein. This repertoire shows 500,000 to 650,000 distinct CDR3 sequences, 7.1% found once; its top ten account for 1.5% to 2%. Every donor was a healthy Caucasian. Another study also made use of these data, one on yellow fever vaccine responses in identical twins.

The chain is built from TRBV14 and TRBJ2-1; no definite D call. Sample: PBMCs. This receptor was identified in a woman between 18 and 30 years old in good health. In DNA form, the CDR3 reads TGTGCCAGCAGCCAAGACGTCACCTACACTGAGCAGTTCTTC. This encodes CASSQDVTYTEQFF.